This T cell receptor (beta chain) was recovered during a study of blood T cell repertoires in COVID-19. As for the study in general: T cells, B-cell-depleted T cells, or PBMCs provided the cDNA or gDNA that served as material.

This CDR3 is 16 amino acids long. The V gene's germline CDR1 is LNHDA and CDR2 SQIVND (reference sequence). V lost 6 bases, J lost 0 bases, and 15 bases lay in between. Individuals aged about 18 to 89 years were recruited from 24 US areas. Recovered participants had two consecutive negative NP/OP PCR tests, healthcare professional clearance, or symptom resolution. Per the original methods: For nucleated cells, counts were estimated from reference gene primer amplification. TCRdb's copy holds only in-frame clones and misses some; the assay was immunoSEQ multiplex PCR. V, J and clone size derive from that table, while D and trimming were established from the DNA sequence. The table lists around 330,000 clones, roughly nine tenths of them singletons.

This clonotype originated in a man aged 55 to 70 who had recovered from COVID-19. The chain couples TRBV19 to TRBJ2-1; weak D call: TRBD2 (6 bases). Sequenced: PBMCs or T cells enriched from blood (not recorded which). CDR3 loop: CASSPFAGSSYNEQFF. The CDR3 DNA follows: TGTGCCAGTAGCCCCTTTGCGGGGAGCTCCTACAATGAGCAGTTCTTC.